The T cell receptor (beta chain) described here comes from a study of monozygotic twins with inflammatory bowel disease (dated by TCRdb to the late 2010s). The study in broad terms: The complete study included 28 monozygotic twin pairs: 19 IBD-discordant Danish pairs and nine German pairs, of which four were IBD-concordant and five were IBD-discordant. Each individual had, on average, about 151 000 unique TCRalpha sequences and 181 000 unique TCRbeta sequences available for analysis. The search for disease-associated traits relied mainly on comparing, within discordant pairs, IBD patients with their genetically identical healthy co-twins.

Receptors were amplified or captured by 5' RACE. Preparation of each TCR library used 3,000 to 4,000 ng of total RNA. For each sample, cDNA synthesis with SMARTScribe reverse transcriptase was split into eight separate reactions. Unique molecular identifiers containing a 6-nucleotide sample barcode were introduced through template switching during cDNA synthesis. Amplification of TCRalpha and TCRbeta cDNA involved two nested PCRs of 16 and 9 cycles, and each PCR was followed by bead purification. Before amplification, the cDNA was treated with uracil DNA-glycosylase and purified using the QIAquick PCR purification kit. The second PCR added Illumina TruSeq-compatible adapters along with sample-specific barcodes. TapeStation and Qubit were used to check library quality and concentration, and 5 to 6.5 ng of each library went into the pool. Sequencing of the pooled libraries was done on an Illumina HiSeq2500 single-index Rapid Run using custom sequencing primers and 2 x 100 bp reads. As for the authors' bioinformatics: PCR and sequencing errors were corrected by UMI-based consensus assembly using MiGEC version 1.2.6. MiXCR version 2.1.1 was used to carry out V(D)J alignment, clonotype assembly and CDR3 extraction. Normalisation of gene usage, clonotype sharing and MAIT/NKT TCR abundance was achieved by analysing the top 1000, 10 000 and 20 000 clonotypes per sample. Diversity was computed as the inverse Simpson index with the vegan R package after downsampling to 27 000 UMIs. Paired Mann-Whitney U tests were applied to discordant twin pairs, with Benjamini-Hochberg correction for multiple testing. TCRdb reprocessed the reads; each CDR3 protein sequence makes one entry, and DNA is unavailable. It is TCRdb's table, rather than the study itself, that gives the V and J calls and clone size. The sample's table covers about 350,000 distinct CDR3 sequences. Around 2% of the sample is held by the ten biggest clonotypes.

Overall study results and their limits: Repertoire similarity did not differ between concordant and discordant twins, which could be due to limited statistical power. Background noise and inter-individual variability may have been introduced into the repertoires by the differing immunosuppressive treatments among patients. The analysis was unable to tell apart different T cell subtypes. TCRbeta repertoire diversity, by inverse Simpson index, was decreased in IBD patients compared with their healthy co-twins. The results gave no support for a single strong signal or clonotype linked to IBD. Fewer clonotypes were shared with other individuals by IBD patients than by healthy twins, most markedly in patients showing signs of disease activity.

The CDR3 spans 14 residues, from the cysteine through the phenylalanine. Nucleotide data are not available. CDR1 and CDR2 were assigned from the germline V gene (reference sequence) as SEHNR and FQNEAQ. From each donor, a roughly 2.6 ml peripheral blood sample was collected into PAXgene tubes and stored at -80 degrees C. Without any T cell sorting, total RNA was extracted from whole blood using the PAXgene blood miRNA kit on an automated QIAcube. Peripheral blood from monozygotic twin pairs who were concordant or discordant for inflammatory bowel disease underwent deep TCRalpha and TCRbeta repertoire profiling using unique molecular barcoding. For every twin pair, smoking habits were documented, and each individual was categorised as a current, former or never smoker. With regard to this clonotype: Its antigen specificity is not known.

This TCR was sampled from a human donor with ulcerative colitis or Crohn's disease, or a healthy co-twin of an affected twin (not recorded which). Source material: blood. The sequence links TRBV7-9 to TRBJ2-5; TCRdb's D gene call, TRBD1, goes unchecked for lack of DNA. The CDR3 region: CASSNNRRGETQYF.